Following are 32 T cell receptor beta chains from one sample sequenced in a study of blood T cell repertoires in COVID-19. The protocol was immunoSEQ multiplex PCR, while the TCRdb copy is restricted to in-frame clones and leaves out a portion. The sample contains about 370,000 clones, about 87% of which appear only once. What was sequenced was peripheral blood. The receptors originated from a woman in her twenties or thirties with COVID-19, enrolled during active disease.

This clone is a singleton in its sample. This chain connects TRBV13 to TRBJ1-6; TRBD1 aligns across 12 bases. Germline trimming cut 5 bases from V and 8 bases from J; bases unmatched to any gene: 7. This CDR3 is 16 amino acids long. Germline CDR1 is PRHDT and CDR2 is FYEKMQ (reference sequence). The CDR3 here is CASSQGTGGGHSPLHF. The CDR3 DNA sequence: TGTGCCAGCAGCCAGGGGACAGGGGGCGGTCATTCACCCCTCCACTTT.

The genes are TRBV20-1 and TRBJ1-5; the D is unclear. Looked up from germline, CDR1 is DFQATT and CDR2 is SNEGSKA (reference sequence). Trimming took off 3 bases at V and 4 bases at J, with 7 bases between the two ends. The CDR3 spans 12 residues. The CDR3 spells CSASRSNQPQHF. As DNA, the CDR3 is TGCAGTGCTAGTCGGTCGAATCAGCCCCAGCATTTT.

The chain is built from TRBV19 and TRBJ1-5; no definite D call. This CDR3 contains 14 residues. Germline V gives CDR1 LNHDA, CDR2 SQIVND (reference sequence). The germline V and J ends were trimmed by 3 bases and 1 base, with 7 bases remaining between them. DNA for the CDR3: TGTGCCAGTAGTATTGCGGGGAGCAATCAGCCCCAGCATTTT. It specifies CASSIAGSNQPQHF.

The V gene is TRBV5-1, the J gene TRBJ2-3; weak D call: TRBD1 (5 bases). CDR1 and CDR2 from the germline V gene are SGHRS and YFSETQ. The length of the CDR3 is 16 residues. V was pared by 0 bases and J by 3 bases, with 14 bases between. In nucleotides, the CDR3 is TGCGCCAGCAGCTTGGCAGTGTGGGGCGCGACAGATACGCAGTATTTT. It is translated as CASSLAVWGATDTQYF.

The sample holds a few counts of this clone. V gene TRBV24-1 combines with J gene TRBJ2-7; TRBD1 matches at 9 bases. CDR1 and CDR2 from the germline V gene are KGHDR and SFDVKD. V gave up 9 bases and J gave up 6 bases; unmatched junction bases: 8. The CDR3 covers 13 residues. CDR3 DNA: TGTGCCACCGCTACCGGGACAGGGTCCGAGCAGTACTTC. The encoded protein is CATATGTGSEQYF.

The chain has TRBV5-5 and TRBJ1-2, with D possibly matching TRBD1 (5 bases). Germline CDR1 reads SGHKS; CDR2 reads YYEKEE (reference sequence). The CDR3 totals 17 residues. The ends were cut back, 3 bases at V and 3 bases at J, with 21 bases in the middle. In nucleotides, the CDR3 is TGTGCCAGCAGCTCATTAAACTCGGTGGGGGGAGACTATGGCTACACCTTC. Amino acid sequence: CASSSLNSVGGDYGYTF.

V gene TRBV6-2 or TRBV6-3 combines with J gene TRBJ1-2; tentative D call: TRBD1 (5 bases). The CDR3 has 15 residues. The germline V gene encodes CDR1 MNHEY and CDR2 SVGEGT. V gave up 6 bases and J gave up 8 bases, with 22 bases separating them. CDR3 DNA sequence: TGTGCCAGCAGCCCCATGCGGAGGGGAAACGGAGGCTACACCTTC. Encoded protein: CASSPMRRGNGGYTF.

The V call is TRBV9, the J call TRBJ2-3; 9 bases match TRBD2. CDR1 is SGDLS, CDR2 YYNGEE, per germline. The CDR3 runs to 16 residues. The ends lost 0 bases at V and 2 bases at J; junction bases unmatched: 4. The CDR3 nucleotides read TGTGCCAGCAGCGTAGATAGCGGGAGCGTCACAGATACGCAGTATTTT. As protein: CASSVDSGSVTDTQYF. Based on the CDR3 plus reference TRBV9 and TRBJ2-3, the full variable domain is DSGVTQTPKHLITATGQRVTLRCSPRSGDLSVYWYQQSLDQGLQFLIQYYNGEERAKGNILERFSAQQFPDLHSELNLSSLELGDSALYFCASSVDSGSVTDTQYFGPGTRLTVL.

This chain uses TRBV20-1 with TRBJ2-7; D might be TRBD2 (7 bases). There are 13 residues in the CDR3. Germline CDR1 DFQATT, CDR2 SNEGSKA (reference sequence). Trimming removed 3 bases from V and 5 bases from J, with 14 bases in between. This CDR3 is CSASKDSGDEQYF. The CDR3 DNA follows: TGCAGTGCTAGTAAGGACAGCGGGGACGAGCAGTACTTC.

This sequence joins TRBV28 and TRBJ2-3; 9 bases are a match to TRBD2. The CDR3 contains 19 residues. Germline CDR1 is MDHEN and CDR2 is SYDVKM. V was clipped by 7 bases and J by 1 base; unmatched bases: 18. In DNA form, the CDR3 reads TGTGCCAGCACCCTTCCAGGGGGGCGGGAGGGCCCTGGCACAGATACGCAGTATTTT. This codes for CASTLPGGREGPGTDTQYF.

A remark on this clone: The same CDR3 is also encoded by other DNA sequences in this sample. V usage is TRBV5-1 and J usage is TRBJ2-4, with 8 nucleotides matching TRBD1. CDR3 size: 15 residues. V lost 0 bases, J lost 4 bases, and 3 bases stayed unmatched. Germline CDR1 and CDR2: SGHRS and YFSETQ. In nucleotides, the CDR3 is TGCGCCAGCAGCTTGGAGGGGACAGGAAAAAACATTCAGTACTTC. Translating it yields CASSLEGTGKNIQYF.

This sequence joins TRBV5-8 and TRBJ2-5; D not certain. Germline CDR1 is SGHTS and CDR2 is YDEGEE. Deletions cut 2 bases from V and 0 bases from J, with 8 bases between. The CDR3 extends over 14 amino acids. CDR3 loop: CASSFRNHQETQYF. The DNA for the CDR3 is TGTGCCAGCAGCTTTAGAAATCACCAAGAGACCCAGTACTTC.

This chain's CDR3 is CASSLSQGAGELFF. DNA for the CDR3: TGTGCCAGCAGTTTATCTCAGGGTGCCGGGGAGCTGTTTTTT. This sequence joins TRBV28 and TRBJ2-2; a weak D match, TRBD1 (5 bases). The germline V gene has CDR1 MDHEN and CDR2 SYDVKM. V lost 1 base, J lost 6 bases, and 9 bases lay in between. This CDR3 has 14 amino acids.

The table lists this clone with many counts. V is TRBV20-1 and J is TRBJ2-1; TRBD2 matches 11 bases. The CDR3 loop spans 14 amino acids. V shed 3 bases and J 9 bases; nucleotides not matched to a gene: 7. Germline CDR1 reads DFQATT; CDR2 reads SNEGSKA (reference sequence). CDR3 sequence reads: CSASPLAGGVEQFF. The CDR3 DNA reads as TGCAGTGCTAGTCCCCTAGCGGGAGGCGTTGAGCAGTTCTTC.

This sequence joins TRBV5-1 and TRBJ1-1, with a tentative D call TRBD1 (6 bases). Germline CDR1 reads SGHRS; CDR2 reads YFSETQ. This CDR3 has 14 amino acids. Deletions cut 5 bases from V and 4 bases from J, with 15 bases between. The CDR3 sequence is CASRRVLGGTEAFF. The CDR3 nucleotides are TGCGCCAGCAGAAGAGTTCTAGGGGGCACTGAAGCTTTCTTT.

The chain is built from TRBV11-2 and TRBJ2-7; 7 bases are shared with TRBD2. This CDR3 region has 15 residues. Germline V CDR1 and CDR2: SGHAT, FQNNGV. V gave up 1 base and J gave up 0 bases; unmatched junction bases: 3. This CDR3 reads CASSLGGGSSYEQYF. The CDR3 DNA sequence: TGTGCCAGCAGCTTAGGGGGGGGGAGCTCCTACGAGCAGTACTTC.

Regarding this clone: This CDR3 is also generated by other DNA sequences in the sample. The chain recombines TRBV19 with TRBJ2-1; 11 positions agree with TRBD2. V shed 4 bases, J shed 1 base, and the junction held 3 bases outside the gene matches. Germline V gene sequence: CDR1 LNHDA, CDR2 SQIVND (reference sequence). This CDR3 spans 16 amino acids. The CDR3 sequence: CASSKLAGGSYNEQFF. CDR3 DNA: TGTGCCAGTAGTAAGCTAGCGGGAGGTTCCTACAATGAGCAGTTCTTC.

The V call is TRBV4-1, the J call TRBJ2-7, with TRBD1 as a possible D gene (5 bases). Between the trimmed V and J ends, which lost 0 bases and 4 bases, there was a span of 13 bases. Germline-derived CDR1 and CDR2 are MGHRA and YSYEKL. This CDR3 spans 15 amino acids. In DNA form, the CDR3 reads TGCGCCAGCAGCCAAGAAGGCAGGGTCCCTTACGAGCAGTACTTC. It yields the protein CASSQEGRVPYEQYF.

V gene TRBV28 combines with J gene TRBJ2-7; D perhaps matches TRBD1 (6 bases). The V gene's germline CDR1 is MDHEN and CDR2 SYDVKM. V was pared by 10 bases and J by 3 bases, with 16 bases between. The CDR3 length is 13 residues. The CDR3 is CAINPGHLYEQYF. CDR3 bases: TGTGCCATCAATCCGGGACACCTCTACGAGCAGTACTTC.

This sequence joins TRBV10-1 and TRBJ2-3; D is possibly TRBD2 (5 bases). Germline assignment: CDR1 WNHNN and CDR2 SYGVQD (reference sequence). The CDR3 has 18 amino acids. Deletions cut 3 bases from V and 1 base from J, with 20 bases between. Here the CDR3 reads CASSDKLYGSSGTDTQYF. DNA for the CDR3: TGCGCCAGCAGTGACAAACTTTATGGGAGTTCGGGCACAGATACGCAGTATTTT.

The gene calls are TRBV9 and TRBJ2-1, with 11 bases lining up with TRBD2. The V segment lost 3 bases and the J segment 4 bases; nucleotides outside the gene matches: 3. Germline lookup yields CDR1 SGDLS and CDR2 YYNGEE. The CDR3 runs to 15 residues. The CDR3 coding sequence is TGTGCCAGCAGCGCCGGGACTAGCGGATACAATGAGCAGTTCTTC. Translating gives CASSAGTSGYNEQFF.

This clone was seen once. This sequence joins TRBV4-1 and TRBJ1-2, with 9 nucleotides matching TRBD1. In germline, CDR1 is MGHRA, CDR2 YSYEKL. The CDR3 has 18 residues. The junction had 13 bases not matched to a gene; V was cut back by 4 bases and J by 1 base. The CDR3 bases are TGCGCCAGCAGCCCAACCGGGACAGGGTTTTCCCTTAACTATGGCTACACCTTC. Translating it yields CASSPTGTGFSLNYGYTF.

The J gene is TRBJ1-6, the V gene TRBV7-3; no reliable D call. Trimming shortened V by 5 bases and J by 3 bases, and 11 bases separated the two germline ends. Germline CDR1 reads SGHTA; CDR2 reads FQGTGA. CDR3 length equals 15 residues. CDR3 residues: CASSVSGSYNSPLHF. The CDR3 DNA sequence: TGTGCCAGCAGCGTCTCGGGGAGCTATAATTCACCCCTCCACTTT.

This clone was picked up one time. The chain has TRBV6-1 and TRBJ1-5, with D perhaps TRBD1 (6 bases). The CDR3 contains 18 residues. Between the trimmed V and J ends, which lost 1 base and 1 base, there was a span of 17 bases. Germline V lookup: CDR1 MNHNS, CDR2 SASEGT. The CDR3 region has the DNA TGTGCCAGCAGTGAAGGGTACTGGGGGCTGGAGAGCAATCAGCCCCAGCATTTT. It specifies CASSEGYWGLESNQPQHF.

This chain joins TRBV12-3 or TRBV12-4 and TRBJ2-7; D is possibly TRBD1 (6 bases). This CDR3 comprises 13 residues. V lost 7 bases to trimming and J lost 8 bases, with 18 bases between them. This CDR3 reads CASKLGQLNQQYF. The CDR3 nucleotides read TGTGCCAGCAAGCTCGGACAGCTTAACCAGCAGTACTTC.

This clone showed up just once. The chain uses TRBV7-2 and TRBJ2-1, with 11 bases identical to TRBD2. Germline assignment: CDR1 SGHTA and CDR2 FQGNSA. CDR3 size: 15 residues. With V trimmed by 4 bases and J by 9 bases, 8 bases remained unmatched. CDR3 sequence: CASSSLLAGGGEQFF. CDR3 nucleotides: TGTGCCAGCAGCTCCCTCCTAGCGGGAGGCGGTGAGCAGTTCTTC. The full variable domain, in which reference TRBV7-2 and TRBJ2-1 provide the parts outside the CDR3, is GAGVSQSPSNKVTEKGKDVELRCDPISGHTALYWYRQSLGQGLEFLIYFQGNSAPDKSGLPSDRFSAERTGGSVSTLTIQRTQQEDSAVYLCASSSLLAGGGEQFFGPGTRLTVL.

The chain employs TRBV7-9 and TRBJ2-3; a weak D match, TRBD2 (5 bases). From germline, CDR1 is SEHNR and CDR2 FQNEAQ (reference sequence). CDR3 length: 16 residues. The V and J ends lost 5 bases and 3 bases respectively, with 18 bases between them. CDR3 nucleotide sequence: TGTGCCAGCAGCCCCCAAGTGCTAGCTGTGACAGATACGCAGTATTTT. It translates to CASSPQVLAVTDTQYF.

The V and J genes are TRBV7-9 and TRBJ2-5; TRBD1 might be the D (5 bases). Trimming removed 4 bases from V and 1 base from J, with 10 bases in between. This CDR3 has 14 residues. Germline values: CDR1 SEHNR, CDR2 FQNEAQ (reference sequence). The CDR3 bases are TGTGCCAGCAGCTCTGGGGCGCTCCAAGAGACCCAGTACTTC. Its protein is CASSSGALQETQYF.

This chain joins TRBV3-1 (or the pseudogene TRBV3-2) and TRBJ2-7; 7 nucleotides agree with TRBD2. From germline, CDR1 is LGHDT and CDR2 YNNKEL (reference sequence). Germline trimming cut 0 bases from V and 6 bases from J; bases unmatched to any gene: 2. The length of the CDR3 is 13 residues. CDR3 nucleotide sequence: TGTGCCAGCAGCCAAGAACCTAGCGGCGAGCAGTACTTC. Translation gives CASSQEPSGEQYF.

This sequence joins TRBV9 and TRBJ1-1, with TRBD1 matching 8 bases. After removal of 4 bases from V and 8 bases from J, the junction contained 7 bases not matched to a gene. CDR3 length: 13 amino acids. Germline V gene data show CDR1 as SGDLS and CDR2 as YYNGEE. The CDR3 DNA follows: TGTGCCAGCAGCCCAAAAACAGGGGGGGAAGCTTTCTTT. As protein: CASSPKTGGEAFF.

This clone was counted a single time. J is TRBJ1-5 and V is TRBV19; the D is unclear. V lost 4 bases, J lost 3 bases, and 4 bases lay in between. This CDR3 comprises 12 residues. The V gene's germline CDR1 is LNHDA and CDR2 SQIVND (reference sequence). For the CDR3, the DNA is TGTGCCAGTAGTACGTCCAATCAGCCCCAGCATTTT. It encodes CASSTSNQPQHF.

This clone was observed a handful of times. The chain couples TRBV12-3 or TRBV12-4 to TRBJ1-5, with a possible D match to TRBD1 (5 bases). V gave up 6 bases and J gave up 7 bases, with 13 bases separating them. CDR3 length: 13 residues. The CDR3 bases are TGTGCCAGCAGCACAGGATCGGCGCAGCCCCAGCATTTT. This codes for CASSTGSAQPQHF.